This T cell receptor beta chain was documented in a study of blood T cell repertoires in COVID-19. Overall study context: Donors in the United States, Italy and Spain gave samples during acute or convalescent COVID-19.

The germline V gene encodes CDR1 SGHTA and CDR2 FQGNSA. The CDR3 sequence is 16 residues long. The V and J ends lost 3 bases and 2 bases, in that order; junction bases with no gene match: 4. Using immunoSEQ multiplex PCR, the repertoire was profiled, and TCRdb retains in-frame clones only, with some absent. The data contain 150,000 to 250,000 clones, 80% to 85% of them singletons. The sequence was collected from a man in his forties or fifties who had recovered from COVID-19. This rearrangement joins TRBV7-2 to TRBJ2-5, with 12 bases fitting TRBD2. Sequenced input: PBMCs or T cells enriched from blood (not recorded which). The CDR3 region has the DNA TGTGCCAGCAGCTTTGTGACTAGCGGGGGACAAGAGACCCAGTACTTC. This encodes CASSFVTSGGQETQYF.